The 20 T cell receptor beta chains presented below share a single source sample, sequenced in a study of post-analysis software for immune sequencing data. The antigens for these receptors are not known. Study-wide results and limits: A handful of TRBV segments were more frequent in patients than controls; TRBV5-6, TRBV5-1 and TRBV20-1 belonged to this group.

Libraries were made from TCR beta cDNA, and they carried unique molecular identifiers. TCRdb re-derived calls from the PCR reads in MiXCR, one entry per CDR3 protein. The sample has 700,000 to 800,000 distinct CDR3 sequences; 25% to 30% are singletons. Input material: blood. Receptors were obtained from a girl between 5 and 17 years old with multiple sclerosis.

In this sample, this clonotype turned up a few times. This chain connects TRBV10-3 to TRBJ1-2, with D hard to call. V was cut by 3 bases and J by 3 bases, with 8 bases left in between. This CDR3 is built from 13 residues. Germline V gene data show CDR1 as ENHRY and CDR2 as SYGVKD. DNA for the CDR3: TGTGCCATCAGTGATCACGGGGACTATGGCTACACCTTC. Its protein is CAISDHGDYGYTF.

This clonotype was seen only a few times. The rearrangement uses TRBV27 and TRBJ2-7; tentatively, D is TRBD1 (6 bases). The germline V gene has CDR1 MNHEY and CDR2 SMNVEV (reference sequence). The length of the CDR3 is 15 residues. V gave up 4 bases and J gave up 2 bases, with 15 bases separating them. Written as DNA, the CDR3 is TGTGCCAGCAGTTACCGGTGGGGGCCCACCTACGAGCAGTACTTC. Translation: CASSYRWGPTYEQYF.

The V gene is TRBV14, the J gene TRBJ2-1, with D perhaps TRBD2 (6 bases). V was cut by 4 bases and J by 4 bases, with 11 bases left in between. From germline, CDR1 is SGHDN and CDR2 FVKESK. This CDR3 spans 14 amino acids. This CDR3 reads CASSRDLTYNEQFF. CDR3 nucleotide sequence: TGTGCCAGCAGCCGGGACTTAACATACAATGAGCAGTTCTTC.

J is TRBJ2-3 and V is TRBV7-2; 9 positions agree with TRBD2. The CDR3 contains 17 residues. Germline V gene sequence: CDR1 SGHTA, CDR2 FQGNSA. V lost 5 bases and J lost 0; bases outside the gene matches: 9. The CDR3 nucleotides read TGTGCCAGCAGCCACCGCCTAGCGGGATCTAGCACAGATACGCAGTATTTT. It yields the protein CASSHRLAGSSTDTQYF.

The chain uses TRBV21-1 and TRBJ2-1. TRBV21-1 is termed a pseudogene. The CDR3 length is 12 residues. CDR3 nucleotide sequence: TGTGCCAGCAGCAAAGCGGGAAATGAGCAGTTCTTC. It yields the protein CASSKAGNEQFF.

This clonotype was detected ten times or more. V usage is TRBV29-1 and J usage is TRBJ2-1, with D possibly TRBD1 on 5 matching bases. The germline gives CDR1 SQVTM, CDR2 ANQGSEA. The CDR3 spans 13 residues. V dropped 4 bases and J dropped 3 bases, with 10 bases sitting between them. CDR3 loop: CSVGPGNYNEQFF. As DNA, the CDR3 is TGCAGCGTTGGTCCAGGGAACTACAATGAGCAGTTCTTC.

Remarks on this clonotype: A junction boundary mismatches the germline segment, possibly from a read error. The chain carries TRBV20-1 and TRBJ2-3; TRBD2 aligns across 10 bases. Germline CDR1 DFQATT, CDR2 SNEGSKA (reference sequence). There are 15 residues in the CDR3. CDR3 nucleotides: TGCAGTGCTAGGGACAGACTAGCGGGCACAGATGCGCAGTATTTT. Amino acid sequence: CSARDRLAGTDAQYF.

CDR3 residues: CASSSGPSDNQPQHF. In DNA form, the CDR3 reads TGTGCCTCCTCGTCCGGGCCTAGCGACAATCAGCCCCAGCATTTT. V usage is TRBV3-1 and J usage is TRBJ1-5; no firm D call. From germline, CDR1 is LGHDT and CDR2 YNNKEL (reference sequence). V was clipped by 11 bases and J by 3 bases, with 20 bases between them. This CDR3 has 15 amino acids. Filled out from reference TRBV3-1 and TRBJ1-5, the complete variable domain reads DTAVSQTPKYLVTQMGNDKSIKCEQNLGHDTMYWYKQDSKKFLKIMFSYNNKELIINETVPNRFSPKSPDKAHLNLHINSLELGDSAVYFCASSSGPSDNQPQHFGDGTRLSIL.

Ten or more counts support this clonotype. The chain employs TRBV4-3 and TRBJ2-6; D not resolved. This CDR3 has 15 amino acids. The germline CDR1 and CDR2 sequences are LGHNA and YSLEER. Between the trimmed V and J ends, which lost 0 bases and 8 bases, there was a span of 11 bases. In DNA form, the CDR3 reads TGCGCCAGCAGCCAAGATCAGGCAGGTACCAACGTCCTGACTTTC. Protein sequence: CASSQDQAGTNVLTF.

This clonotype has just a few counts. The chain employs TRBV20-1 and TRBJ1-1; no clear D gene. CDR3 length: 14 amino acids. In germline, CDR1 is DFQATT, CDR2 SNEGSKA (reference sequence). V lost 1 base, J lost 2 bases, and 11 bases lay in between. The DNA of the CDR3 is TGCAGTGCTAGAGGCGACGCCGCTAACACTGAAGCTTTCTTT. Amino acids: CSARGDAANTEAFF.

The genes are TRBV28 and TRBJ2-7, with 10 positions matching TRBD2. Per germline, CDR1 MDHEN and CDR2 SYDVKM. V shed 5 bases and J 3 bases; nucleotides not matched to a gene: 10. The CDR3 extends over 16 amino acids. DNA for the CDR3: TGTGCCAGCAGTGGAGGCGTTAGCGGGAGGTTCTACGAGCAGTACTTC. It codes for CASSGGVSGRFYEQYF. Full variable domain (rest looked up from reference TRBV28 and TRBJ2-7): DVKVTQSSRYLVKRTGEKVFLECVQDMDHENMFWYRQDPGLGLRLIYFSYDVKMKEKGDIPEGYSVSREKKERFSLILESASTNQTSMYLCASSGGVSGRFYEQYFGPGTRLTVT.

The chain employs TRBV20-1 and TRBJ2-3; the D is unclear. CDR1 is DFQATT, CDR2 SNEGSKA, per germline (reference sequence). Trimming removed 6 bases from V and 9 bases from J, with 19 bases in between. The CDR3 totals 13 residues. CDR3 nucleotides: TGCAGTGCCCAGGATCCACTCGGTCCAACGCAGTATTTT. The encoded protein is CSAQDPLGPTQYF.

J is TRBJ1-6 and V is TRBV27, with a possible D match to TRBD1 (5 bases). V gave up 2 bases and J gave up 8 bases, with 7 bases separating them. CDR3 size: 13 residues. Germline CDR1 MNHEY, CDR2 SMNVEV (reference sequence). CDR3 sequence reads: CASSLLGDSPLHF. The CDR3 DNA is TGTGCCAGCAGTTTACTGGGGGATTCACCCCTCCACTTT.

The CDR3 protein is CSARDGTGMTNYGYTF. Here the CDR3 DNA reads TGCAGTGCTAGAGATGGGACAGGGATGACTAACTATGGCTACACCTTC. The chain has TRBV20-1 and TRBJ1-2, with 9 nucleotides matching TRBD1. Per the germline V gene, CDR1 is DFQATT and CDR2 is SNEGSKA (reference sequence). The length of the CDR3 is 16 residues. V gave up 0 bases and J gave up 0 bases; unmatched junction bases: 5.

This clonotype was detected only a few times. This chain joins TRBV15 and TRBJ2-1; 8 bases align to TRBD1. Germline assignment: CDR1 LNHNV and CDR2 YYDKDF (reference sequence). With 4 bases clipped from V and 8 bases from J, the junction kept 10 bases outside the gene matches. CDR3 size: 15 residues. DNA of the CDR3: TGTGCCACCAGCAAGGAAGGACAGGGCGTCTATGAGCAGTTCTTC. Its translation: CATSKEGQGVYEQFF.

This clonotype turned up a few times. V and J are TRBV25-1 and TRBJ2-1; 8 nucleotides match TRBD2. The V gene end was trimmed by 4 bases and the J gene end by 5 bases; junction bases not matched to a gene: 13. The length of the CDR3 is 17 residues. Germline V gene lookup returns CDR1 MGHDK and CDR2 SYGVNS. The CDR3 nucleotides read TGTGCCAGCAGTGGGCCCCTTAGCGGGGTAGACAACAATGAGCAGTTCTTC. It yields the protein CASSGPLSGVDNNEQFF.

A few counts support this clonotype. The chain is built from TRBV12-3 or TRBV12-4 and TRBJ1-1; tentatively, D is TRBD1 (5 bases). The CDR3 covers 13 residues. Between the trimmed V and J ends, which lost 3 bases and 11 bases, there was a span of 16 bases. The CDR3 DNA reads TGTGCCAGCAGTTTTGAACAAGCGCGGGACGCTTTCTTT. Protein product: CASSFEQARDAFF.

This clonotype was picked up a small number of times. V usage is TRBV7-2 and J usage is TRBJ2-7; TRBD2 is a possible D gene (6 bases). Trimming stripped 7 bases from V and 2 bases from J, with 15 bases between. The CDR3 length is 14 residues. The V gene's germline CDR1 is SGHTA and CDR2 FQGNSA. CDR3 coding DNA: TGTGCCAGCATCGCCGGGCGGGGCGCCTACGAGCAGTACTTC. Translating it yields CASIAGRGAYEQYF.

The chain is built from TRBV5-5 and TRBJ2-1; 7 nucleotides align to TRBD2. CDR1 SGHKS and CDR2 YYEKEE come from the germline V gene (reference sequence). Trimming took 6 bases from V and 9 from J; bases not matched to a gene: 18. CDR3 length equals 16 residues. CDR3 in DNA: TGTGCCAGCACCCCGTGGGGGGAGGCTAGCGGAGGTGAGCAGTTCTTC. It translates to CASTPWGEASGGEQFF.

The rearrangement links TRBV20-1 to TRBJ2-4; no clear D. The J call may be mistaken, given a closer DNA end match to TRBJ2-5. CDR3 length: 10 amino acids. Germline lookup yields CDR1 DFQATT and CDR2 SNEGSKA (reference sequence). This CDR3 is CSAPQETQYF. DNA of the CDR3: TGCAGTGCCCCTCAAGAGACCCAGTACTTC.